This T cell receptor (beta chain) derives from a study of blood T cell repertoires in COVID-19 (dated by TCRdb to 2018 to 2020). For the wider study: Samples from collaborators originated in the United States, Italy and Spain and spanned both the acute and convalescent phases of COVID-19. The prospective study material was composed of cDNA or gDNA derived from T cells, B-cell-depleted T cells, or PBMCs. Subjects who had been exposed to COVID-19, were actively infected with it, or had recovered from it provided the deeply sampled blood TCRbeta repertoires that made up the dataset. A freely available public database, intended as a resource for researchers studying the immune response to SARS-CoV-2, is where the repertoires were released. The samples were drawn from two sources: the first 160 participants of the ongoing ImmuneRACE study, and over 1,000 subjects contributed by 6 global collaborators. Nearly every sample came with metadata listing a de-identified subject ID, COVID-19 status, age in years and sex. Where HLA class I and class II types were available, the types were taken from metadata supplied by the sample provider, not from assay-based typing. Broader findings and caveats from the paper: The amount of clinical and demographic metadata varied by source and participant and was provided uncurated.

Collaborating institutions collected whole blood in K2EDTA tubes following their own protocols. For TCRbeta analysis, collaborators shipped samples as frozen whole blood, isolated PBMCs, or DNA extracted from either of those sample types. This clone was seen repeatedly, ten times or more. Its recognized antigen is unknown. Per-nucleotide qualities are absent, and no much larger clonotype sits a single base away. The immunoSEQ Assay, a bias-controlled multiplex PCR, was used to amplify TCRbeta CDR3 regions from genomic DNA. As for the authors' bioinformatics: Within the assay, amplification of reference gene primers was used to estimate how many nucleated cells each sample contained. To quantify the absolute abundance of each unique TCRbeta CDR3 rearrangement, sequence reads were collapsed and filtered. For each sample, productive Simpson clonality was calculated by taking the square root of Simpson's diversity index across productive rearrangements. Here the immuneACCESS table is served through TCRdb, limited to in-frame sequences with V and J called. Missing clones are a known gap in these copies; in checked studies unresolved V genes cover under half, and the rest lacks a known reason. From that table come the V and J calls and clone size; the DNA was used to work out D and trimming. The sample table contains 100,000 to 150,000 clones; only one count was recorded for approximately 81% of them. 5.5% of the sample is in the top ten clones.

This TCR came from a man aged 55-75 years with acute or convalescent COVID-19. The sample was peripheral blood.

The DNA sequence is as follows: TGTGCCAGCAGACGCTTCCCGGGACAGGGGCACGAGCAGTACTTC. Its protein is CASRRFPGQGHEQYF. The chain joins TRBV6-5 to TRBJ2-7; TRBD1 agrees with 10 junctional bases. Here V drops 6 bases and J drops 5 bases, and the junction holds 10 bases not matched to any gene. Via the germline V gene, CDR1 is MNHEY and CDR2 SVGAGI. The CDR3 starts with the cysteine, ends with the phenylalanine, and has 15 residues. CDR3 DNA only is kept here, 45 bases in frame from base 1.